This T cell receptor (beta chain) was observed in a study of T cell responses to AZD1222 COVID-19 vaccine. TCRdb's copy holds only in-frame clones and misses some; the assay was immunoSEQ multiplex PCR. The table has some 150,000 clones, roughly 87% seen once; the top ten hold roughly 1.5%. Germline CDR1 is LNHDA and CDR2 is SQIVND (reference sequence). Deletions cut 4 bases from V and 1 base from J, with 16 bases between. This CDR3 region has 16 residues. This sequence was found in an adult who received the AZD1222 COVID-19 vaccine. This rearrangement joins TRBV19 to TRBJ1-1; a weak D match, TRBD1 (5 bases). Sequenced material: peripheral blood, taken 28 days after the second AZD1222 dose. The CDR3 protein is CASSNVKGGGNTEAFF. The CDR3 DNA reads TGTGCCAGTAGTAACGTCAAGGGCGGGGGGAACACTGAAGCTTTCTTT.